The entry below describes one T cell receptor beta chain. Its antigen remains unidentified. This entry is derived from a study of identifying expanded T cells in peripheral blood. During the collection period, no donor immune events like infections were recorded. Whole-study findings and limits: Differentially abundant clones: around 1.2 between replicates, about 17 at approximately two weeks, 19 to 20 at four.

The CDR3 spans 13 residues. The germline gives CDR1 SNHLY, CDR2 FYNNEI. The ends lost 10 bases at V and 5 bases at J; junction bases unmatched: 7. The data were produced by immunoSEQ multiplex PCR, yet TCRdb's version contains in-frame clones alone and is incomplete. This table has tens of thousands of clones, approximately 91% appearing once. This chain uses TRBV2 with TRBJ2-5; TRBD2 matches 10 bases. The sequencing sample was made of blood. The TCR comes from a person aged 18-70 years in good health. CDR3 coding DNA: TGTGCCACCGGAGGTAGCGGGAGGGAGACCCAGTACTTC. Amino acid sequence: CATGGSGRETQYF.